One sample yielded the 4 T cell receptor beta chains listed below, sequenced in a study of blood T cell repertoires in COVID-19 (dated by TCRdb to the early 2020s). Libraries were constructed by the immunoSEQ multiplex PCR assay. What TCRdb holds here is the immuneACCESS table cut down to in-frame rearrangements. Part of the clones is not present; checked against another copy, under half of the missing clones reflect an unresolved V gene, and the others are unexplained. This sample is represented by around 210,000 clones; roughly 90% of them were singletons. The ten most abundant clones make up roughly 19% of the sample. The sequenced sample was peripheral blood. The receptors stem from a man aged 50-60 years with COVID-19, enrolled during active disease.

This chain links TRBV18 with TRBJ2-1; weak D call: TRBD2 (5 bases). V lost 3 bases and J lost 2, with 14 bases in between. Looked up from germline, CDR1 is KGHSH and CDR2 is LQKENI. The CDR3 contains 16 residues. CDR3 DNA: TGTGCCAGCTCACCGCCTGGTGCCGGGGCCTACAATGAGCAGTTCTTC. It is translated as CASSPPGAGAYNEQFF. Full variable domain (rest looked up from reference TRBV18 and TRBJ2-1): NAGVMQNPRHLVRRRGQEARLRCSPMKGHSHVYWYRQLPEEGLKFMVYLQKENIIDESGMPKERFSAEFPKEGPSILRIQQVVRGDSAAYFCASSPPGAGAYNEQFFGPGTRLTVL.

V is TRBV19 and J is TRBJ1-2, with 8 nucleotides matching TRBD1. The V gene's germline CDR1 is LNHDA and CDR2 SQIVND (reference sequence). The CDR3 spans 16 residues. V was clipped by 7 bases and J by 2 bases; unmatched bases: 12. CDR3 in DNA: TGTGCCAGTACTCGAATCAGGGGGCCCGGGAACTATGGCTACACCTTC. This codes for CASTRIRGPGNYGYTF.

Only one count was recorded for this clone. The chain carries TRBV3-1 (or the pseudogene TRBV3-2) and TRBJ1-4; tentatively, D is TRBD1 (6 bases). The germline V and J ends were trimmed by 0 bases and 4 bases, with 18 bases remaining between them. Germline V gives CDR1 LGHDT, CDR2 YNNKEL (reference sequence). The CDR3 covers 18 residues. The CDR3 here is CASSQETPTGKDNEKLFF. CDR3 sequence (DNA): TGTGCCAGCAGCCAAGAGACGCCGACAGGCAAGGATAATGAAAAACTGTTTTTT.

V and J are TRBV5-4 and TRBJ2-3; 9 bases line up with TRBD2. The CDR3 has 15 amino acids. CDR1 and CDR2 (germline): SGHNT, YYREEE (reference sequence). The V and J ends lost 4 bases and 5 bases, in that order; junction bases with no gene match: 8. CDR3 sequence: CASSQAGGGGDTQYF. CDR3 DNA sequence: TGTGCCAGCAGCCAAGCGGGGGGCGGGGGAGATACGCAGTATTTT.